The T cell receptor beta chain described here comes from a study of blood T cell repertoires in COVID-19 (dated by TCRdb to the early 2020s). Regarding the research as a whole: Samples covering the acute and convalescent phases of COVID-19 were provided by collaborators in the United States, Italy and Spain. The samples were drawn from the first 160 participants of the ongoing ImmuneRACE study and from 950 to 1,500 subjects provided by 6 global collaborators. Nearly every sample came with metadata listing a de-identified subject ID, COVID-19 status, age in years and sex. Where available, HLA class I and class II types were taken from metadata supplied by the sample provider and were not determined by assay-based typing. Subjects who had been exposed to COVID-19, were actively infected with it, or had recovered from it provided the deeply sampled blood TCRbeta repertoires that made up the dataset. The repertoires were released in a freely available public database intended as a resource for research on the immune response to SARS-CoV-2. The prospective study material was composed of cDNA or gDNA derived from T cells, B-cell-depleted T cells, or PBMCs.

The collaborating institutions used their own protocols to collect whole blood in K2EDTA tubes. For TCRbeta analysis, collaborators shipped samples as frozen whole blood, isolated PBMCs, or DNA extracted from either of those sample types. Results the study describes overall, beyond this receptor: The quantity of clinical and demographic metadata differed by source and by participant and was supplied without curation.

TCRbeta CDR3 regions were amplified from genomic DNA using the immunoSEQ Assay, a bias-controlled multiplex PCR. From the authors' description of their analysis: The number of nucleated cells in each sample was estimated by amplification of reference gene primers within the assay. Sequence reads were collapsed and filtered to measure the absolute abundance of every unique TCRbeta CDR3 rearrangement. For each sample, productive Simpson clonality was calculated as the square root of Simpson's diversity index across productive rearrangements. TCRdb mirrors the immuneACCESS table, restricted to in-frame sequences. Some clones are absent from its copies; in checked studies, under half trace to an unresolved V gene, and the reason for the others is unknown. The D gene and trimming were derived from the DNA, and the V and J assignments and clone size from that table. In all, the sample holds about 76,000 clones, and about 86% of those were seen once. Roughly a sixth of the sample belongs to the ten largest clones.

Trimming takes 4 bases off V and 4 bases off J; junction bases not matched to a gene: 8. From the cysteine through the phenylalanine, the CDR3 covers 16 amino acids. The sequence is cut down to CDR3 DNA, 48 bases in frame from base 1. As encoded in the germline V gene, CDR1 is SGHRS while CDR2 is YFSETQ. Comments on this clone: The target of this receptor is not known. Base quality data are lacking; no much larger clone is found one base away.

The source material was peripheral blood. This clonotype was obtained from a human donor in a cohort sampled during active COVID-19. Rearrangement joined TRBV5-1 to TRBJ1-1, with 12 central nucleotides matching TRBD1. The nucleotide sequence reads as follows: TGCGCCAGCAGCGGAACAGGGACAGGGGGCTTCACTGAAGCTTTCTTT. Its protein is CASSGTGTGGFTEAFF.